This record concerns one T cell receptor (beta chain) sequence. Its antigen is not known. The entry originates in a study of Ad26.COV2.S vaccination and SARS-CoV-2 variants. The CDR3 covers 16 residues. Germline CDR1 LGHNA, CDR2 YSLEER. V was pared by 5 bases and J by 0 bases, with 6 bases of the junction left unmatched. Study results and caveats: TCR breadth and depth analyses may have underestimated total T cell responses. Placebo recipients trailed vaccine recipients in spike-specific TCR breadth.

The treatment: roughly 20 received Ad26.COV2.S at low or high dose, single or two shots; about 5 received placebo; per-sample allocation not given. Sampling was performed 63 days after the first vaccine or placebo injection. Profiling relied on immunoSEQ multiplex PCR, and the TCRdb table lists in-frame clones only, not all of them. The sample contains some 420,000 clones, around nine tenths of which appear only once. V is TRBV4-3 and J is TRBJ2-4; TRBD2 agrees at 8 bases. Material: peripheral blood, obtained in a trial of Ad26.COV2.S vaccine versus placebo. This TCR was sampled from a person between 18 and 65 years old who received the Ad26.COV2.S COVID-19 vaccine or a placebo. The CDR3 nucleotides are TGCGCCAGCAGCATTACAGCGGGGGTAGCCAAAAACATTCAGTACTTC. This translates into CASSITAGVAKNIQYF.